This is a list of T cell receptor beta chains from one sample in a study of blood T cell repertoires in COVID-19. Measured with immunoSEQ multiplex PCR; TCRdb has only the in-frame clones, and not every one. The sample includes some 370,000 clones, roughly four fifths of them seen just once. The sequenced sample was PBMCs or T cells enriched from blood (not recorded which). All receptors come from a woman in her forties or fifties who had recovered from COVID-19. Both conserved end residues are part of each CDR3. D genes are given only for firm matches. Not every row has a clone size; where given, it reads once, few, many or a size class.

clone_size,j_call,d_call,v_call,cdr3_nt,cdr3_aa
-,TRBJ1-4,-,TRBV15,TGTGCCACCAGCAGAGATCGCGATAATGAAAAACTGTTTTTT,CATSRDRDNEKLFF
-,TRBJ2-2,TRBD2,TRBV29-1,TGCAGCGTTGACAGCGGGGGGAACACCGGGGAGCTGTTTTTT,CSVDSGGNTGELFF
-,TRBJ2-1,-,TRBV18,TGTGCCAGCTCACCACCTCAGAACAATGAGCAGTTCTTC,CASSPPQNNEQFF
-,TRBJ1-2,-,TRBV7-2,TGTGCCAGCAGCTTAGGGGGGGAGTATGGCTACACCTTC,CASSLGGEYGYTF
-,TRBJ1-2,-,TRBV4-1,TGCGCCAGCAGCCAAGATGGGGGACTTTTGGGCTACACCTTC,CASSQDGGLLGYTF
once,TRBJ1-1,-,TRBV5-1,TGCGCCAGCAGCTTCGCCCCCACAGATAACACTGAAGCTTTCTTT,CASSFAPTDNTEAFF
few,TRBJ2-3,-,TRBV6-5,TGTGCCAGCAGTTCAAGGACAGGAGGGGATACGCAGTATTTT,CASSSRTGGDTQYF
-,TRBJ1-3,-,TRBV10-3,TGTGCCATCAGTGAGTCTGGCAACACCATATATTTT,CAISESGNTIYF
-,TRBJ2-3,-,TRBV11-2,TGTGCCAGCAGCTTAGCCTCTGGCACAGATACGCAGTATTTT,CASSLASGTDTQYF
-,TRBJ1-1,TRBD1,TRBV7-9,TGTGCCAGCAGCTTAGGTCTGTTTGCAGGGGGCGTTAACACTGAAGCTTTCTTT,CASSLGLFAGGVNTEAFF
few,TRBJ2-2,TRBD2,TRBV3-1/TRBV3-2,TGTGCCAGCAGGGGAGGGACGGGAGCATCCGGGGAGCTGTTTTTT,CASRGGTGASGELFF
once,TRBJ1-4,TRBD1,TRBV6-5,TGTGCCAGCAGTAGAGGGACAGCAACTAATGAAAAACTGTTTTTT,CASSRGTATNEKLFF
once,TRBJ1-2,-,TRBV2,TGTGCCAGCAGTGATGTGGGGCTTGGTGATGGCTACACCTTC,CASSDVGLGDGYTF
-,TRBJ2-1,-,TRBV27,TGTGCCAGCAGTTTAGGAGGGTCCAATGAGCAGTTCTTC,CASSLGGSNEQFF
-,TRBJ1-2,-,TRBV15,TGTGCCACCTCCCGTAACTATGGCTACACCTTC,CATSRNYGYTF
-,TRBJ2-1,TRBD2,TRBV6-1,TGTGCCAGCAGTGAAGCGTCGGTGGGAGCGGGGGGTTACAATGAGCAGTTCTTC,CASSEASVGAGGYNEQFF
-,TRBJ2-3,-,TRBV7-9,TGTGCCAGCAGCTCGGGTCACCGCGGGGTTATAGCGGATACGCAGTATTTT,CASSSGHRGVIADTQYF
once,TRBJ1-4,-,TRBV30,TGTGCCCGGGCCCGGGATGCAGGAGAAAAACTGTTTTTT,CARARDAGEKLFF